This T cell receptor (beta chain) was sequenced for a study of blood T cell repertoires in COVID-19. For the study at large: T cells, B-cell-depleted T cells, or PBMCs supplied cDNA or gDNA.

V was clipped by 7 bases and J by 6 bases, with 15 bases between them. The CDR3 sequence is 13 residues long. CDR1 MNHEY and CDR2 SVGAGI come from the germline V gene. Sequenced by immunoSEQ multiplex PCR; TCRdb stores in-frame clones only, minus some. The sample holds approximately 200,000 clones, roughly four fifths seen once. Resolution of symptoms, clearance, or two negative PCRs was present in recovered Cohort 3 donors. The source material was PBMCs or T cells enriched from blood (not recorded which). This TCR was recovered from a man between 40 and 49 years old who had recovered from COVID-19. The chain is built from TRBV6-5 and TRBJ1-1, with D possibly matching TRBD1 (5 bases). The CDR3: CASTDQGIAEAFF. Here the CDR3 DNA reads TGTGCCAGCACAGATCAGGGTATCGCTGAAGCTTTCTTT.